This T cell receptor beta chain was profiled in a study of control samples from healthy donors and cancer patients. Only in-frame clones appear in the TCRdb table, and some are missing; sequencing was by immunoSEQ multiplex PCR. The sample contains around 130,000 clones, around 93% of which appear only once. The CDR3 totals 14 residues. Germline V lookup: CDR1 MNHEY, CDR2 SVGAGI. The J segment lost 10 bases and the V segment lost 4 bases, leaving 5 bases of the junction unmatched. Sequenced: PBMCs. The J gene is TRBJ1-6, the V gene TRBV6-5; 9 bases are a match to TRBD1. The TCR comes from a man between 45 and 60 years old with head and neck cancer. The CDR3 DNA follows: TGTGCCAGCAGTTTACAGGGGGCTTTGTCACCCCTCCACTTT. Its protein is CASSLQGALSPLHF.